This TCR beta chain was recovered during a study of T-cell reconstitution after alpha-beta-depleted transplantation in children. This clonotype has only a few counts. Unique molecular identifiers tagged the TCRbeta library. TCRdb passed the PCR reads through MiXCR, listing each CDR3 protein once. The data show 750,000 to 950,000 distinct CDR3 sequences, around 17% seen once. Trimming removed 10 bases from V and 0 bases from J; junction bases left unmatched: 13. CDR3 size: 18 residues. The germline V gene encodes CDR1 MDHEN and CDR2 SYDVKM. The genes are TRBV28 and TRBJ2-4; TRBD2 matches 12 bases. Specimen: PBMCs, mostly from graft donor cells, collected 360 days after TCRalphabeta/CD19-depleted stem cell transplant. The TCR was taken from a male patient aged 10-17 years who had a stem cell transplant for acute lymphoblastic leukemia, so the T cells may come from the graft donor. The CDR3 sequence is CATREVTSGSQAKNIQYF. CDR3 DNA sequence: TGTGCCACCCGGGAGGTGACTAGCGGGAGCCAAGCCAAAAACATTCAGTACTTC.